Shown below are 19 T cell receptor beta chains from a single sample sequenced in a study of cytomegalovirus exposure and HLA in healthy donors. Amplification used 60 Vbeta primers and 13 Jbeta primers. Here immunoSEQ multiplex PCR was the method, and the copy in TCRdb shows in-frame clones only, minus some. Counted here are 150,000 to 200,000 clones, around 73% occurring once; the ten biggest clones make up over 1.1%. The specimen was PBMCs. These receptors were taken from a male donor in good health and CMV-seronegative.

V gene TRBV29-1 combines with J gene TRBJ2-5, with 11 bases aligning to TRBD2. The length of the CDR3 is 14 residues. V lost 5 bases to trimming and J lost 3 bases; unmatched junction nucleotides: 5. Germline V gene data show CDR1 as SQVTM and CDR2 as ANQGSEA. As DNA, the CDR3 is TGCAGCGTTCCTAAGGGACTAGCGGAAGAGACCCAGTACTTC. This encodes CSVPKGLAEETQYF.

The chain has TRBV7-6 and TRBJ1-5; TRBD1 aligns across 12 bases. Germline CDR1 reads SGHVS; CDR2 reads FNYEAQ. The CDR3 is 15 residues long. Trimming at V came to 5 bases and at J to 6 bases, leaving 5 bases not matched to a gene. This CDR3 is CASSLGQGAGQPQHF. The CDR3 region has the DNA TGTGCCAGCAGCCTGGGACAGGGGGCTGGTCAGCCCCAGCATTTT. The variable domain in full, completed from reference TRBV7-6 and TRBJ1-5, reads GAGVSQSPRYKVTKRGQDVALRCDPISGHVSLYWYRQALGQGPEFLTYFNYEAQQDKSGLPNDRFSAERPEGSISTLTIQRTEQRDSAMYRCASSLGQGAGQPQHFGDGTRLSIL.

The chain couples TRBV7-3 to TRBJ1-1; 7 bases map to TRBD1. V was pared by 6 bases and J by 1 base, with 5 bases of the junction left unmatched. Germline V lookup: CDR1 SGHTA, CDR2 FQGTGA. CDR3 length: 14 amino acids. This CDR3 reads CASSPGQANTEAFF. For the CDR3, the DNA is TGTGCCAGCAGTCCCGGACAGGCGAACACTGAAGCTTTCTTT.

V gene TRBV16 combines with J gene TRBJ1-2; TRBD1 agrees at 7 bases. This CDR3 region has 15 residues. Per the germline V gene, CDR1 is KGHSY and CDR2 is FQNENV. V gave up 3 bases and J gave up 2 bases; unmatched junction bases: 6. The CDR3: CASSQGQLLNYGYTF. CDR3 coding DNA: TGTGCCAGCAGCCAGGGACAGCTTTTGAACTATGGCTACACCTTC.

This clone was picked up a small number of times. This rearrangement joins TRBV30 to TRBJ2-7; 7 bases align to TRBD2. Trimming cost V 0 bases and J 0 bases; bases outside gene matches: 2. The CDR3 spans 14 residues. Germline CDR1 reads GTSNPN; CDR2 reads SVGIG (reference sequence). DNA for the CDR3: TGTGCCTGGAGTGTAGGGACTATCTCCTACGAGCAGTACTTC. Its protein product is CAWSVGTISYEQYF.

The J gene is TRBJ1-2, the V gene TRBV7-2; a possible D gene is TRBD1 (6 bases). Germline V gene lookup returns CDR1 SGHTA and CDR2 FQGNSA. With 5 bases removed from V and 4 bases from J, the gap between germline ends came to 17 bases. This CDR3 spans 15 amino acids. CDR3 DNA: TGTGCCAGCAGCCATGGACAGCGCCACTCCTATGGCTACACCTTC. Translated: CASSHGQRHSYGYTF.

The genes are TRBV5-1 and TRBJ2-3, with D perhaps matching TRBD1 (5 bases). The CDR3 loop spans 14 amino acids. Germline CDR1 and CDR2: SGHRS and YFSETQ. V was trimmed by 0 bases and J by 5 bases, leaving 10 bases between them. The CDR3 reads CASSLDGGQDTQYF. The CDR3 DNA sequence: TGCGCCAGCAGCTTGGATGGCGGACAAGATACGCAGTATTTT.

The chain recombines TRBV9 with TRBJ2-2; D unresolved. V lost 0 bases and J 1 base, leaving 4 bases between the germline ends. The CDR3 has 14 amino acids. Germline CDR1 reads SGDLS; CDR2 reads YYNGEE. The CDR3 loop reads CASSVGGNTGELFF. The DNA of the CDR3 is TGTGCCAGCAGCGTAGGCGGGAACACCGGGGAGCTGTTTTTT.

The chain carries TRBV7-6 and TRBJ2-5; 8 bases are shared with TRBD2. Looked up from germline, CDR1 is SGHVS and CDR2 is FNYEAQ. The trim removed 5 bases at V and 3 bases at J, leaving 14 bases unmatched. The CDR3 contains 17 residues. CDR3 sequence reads: CASSLPRSGRAKETQYF. The CDR3 DNA reads TGTGCCAGCAGCCTACCGAGAAGCGGGAGAGCGAAAGAGACCCAGTACTTC.

This clone was counted a single time. An end of the junction does not agree with germline; a read error may underlie this. This chain joins TRBV7-9 and TRBJ1-3; 12 nucleotides agree with TRBD1. The CDR3 length is 16 residues. Per germline, CDR1 SEHNR and CDR2 FQNEAQ (reference sequence). The CDR3 nucleotides read TGTTCCAGCAGCACCTGGGACAGGGGGCTAAGAAACACCATATATTTT. Amino acid sequence: CSSSTWDRGLRNTIYF.

The gene calls are TRBV7-2 and TRBJ1-2; D unresolved. Looked up from germline, CDR1 is SGHTA and CDR2 is FQGNSA. V lost 5 bases, J lost 1 base, and 17 bases lay in between. This CDR3 is built from 16 residues. CDR3 in amino acids: CASSPQAGGLNYGYTF. The CDR3 bases are TGTGCCAGCAGCCCGCAGGCAGGAGGGCTTAACTATGGCTACACCTTC.

This clone turned up a few times. The sample holds other DNA sequences that translate to the same CDR3. The rearrangement links TRBV29-1 to TRBJ2-3; D might be TRBD1 (6 bases). The CDR3 has 11 amino acids. Trimming cost V 5 bases and J 5 bases, with 8 bases left between them. CDR1 and CDR2 (germline): SQVTM, ANQGSEA. The CDR3 is CSVRGGDTQYF. The CDR3 coding sequence is TGCAGCGTTCGAGGGGGAGATACGCAGTATTTT.

The gene calls are TRBV28 and TRBJ1-2; a possible D gene is TRBD1 (5 bases). Germline values: CDR1 MDHEN, CDR2 SYDVKM. This CDR3 is built from 12 residues. The V and J ends lost 8 bases and 4 bases respectively, with 11 bases between them. The CDR3 bases are TGTGCCAGCCGTAGGGGCGTCTATGGCTACACCTTC. It encodes CASRRGVYGYTF.

This clone has just one count. The chain employs TRBV19 and TRBJ1-1, with D uncertain. V lost 3 bases, J lost 0 bases, and 5 bases lay in between. There are 13 residues in the CDR3. Germline-derived CDR1 and CDR2 are LNHDA and SQIVND (reference sequence). The CDR3 protein is CASSIEVNTEAFF. The DNA for the CDR3 is TGTGCCAGTAGTATTGAGGTGAACACTGAAGCTTTCTTT.

This clone was detected once. This sequence joins TRBV7-9 and TRBJ1-5; TRBD1 agrees at 7 bases. V dropped 1 base and J dropped 7; count of bases not matched to a gene: 1. This CDR3 region has 13 residues. Germline CDR1 SEHNR, CDR2 FQNEAQ (reference sequence). CDR3 amino acids: CASSLGTGQPQHF. The CDR3 DNA follows: TGTGCCAGCAGCTTAGGGACAGGACAGCCCCAGCATTTT.

The chain recombines TRBV4-1 with TRBJ2-4, with D perhaps matching TRBD1 (6 bases). Deletions cut 1 base from V and 0 bases from J, with 28 bases between. This CDR3 contains 22 residues. Per the germline V gene, CDR1 is MGHRA and CDR2 is YSYEKL. The CDR3 region is CASSQGRQVWFDYYIAKNIQYF. The CDR3 DNA follows: TGCGCCAGCAGCCAAGGCCGACAGGTGTGGTTTGACTACTATATAGCCAAAAACATTCAGTACTTC.

The sample holds one count of this clone. The chain combines TRBV27 with TRBJ2-7; tentative D call: TRBD2 (7 bases). Trimming pared 8 bases from V and 4 bases from J, leaving 15 bases between. The germline CDR1 and CDR2 sequences are MNHEY and SMNVEV (reference sequence). The CDR3 is 13 amino acids. CDR3 sequence: CASGGAGNYEQYF. CDR3 DNA: TGTGCCAGCGGGGGGGCAGGGAATTACGAGCAGTACTTC.

This clone was counted a single time. V is TRBV15 and J is TRBJ2-7, with 10 bases identical to TRBD1. The V and J ends lost 1 base and 0 bases, in that order; junction bases with no gene match: 3. CDR3 length: 16 amino acids. The germline CDR1 and CDR2 sequences are LNHNV and YYDKDF (reference sequence). The CDR3 DNA reads as TGTGCCACCAGCAGAGGCCGGACAGGGGGCTCCTACGAGCAGTACTTC. Translating it yields CATSRGRTGGSYEQYF. Filled out from reference TRBV15 and TRBJ2-7, the complete variable domain reads DAMVIQNPRYQVTQFGKPVTLSCSQTLNHNVMYWYQQKSSQAPKLLFHYYDKDFNNEADTPDNFQSRRPNTSFCFLDIRSPGLGDTAMYLCATSRGRTGGSYEQYFGPGTRLTVT.

The rearrangement joins TRBV19 to TRBJ2-7, with a tentative D call TRBD2 (6 bases). There are 15 residues in the CDR3. Germline V CDR1 and CDR2: LNHDA, SQIVND (reference sequence). Deletions cut 3 bases from V and 1 base from J, with 13 bases between. The CDR3 DNA sequence: TGTGCCAGTAGTATGGGTTCGGGAGCGTCCTACGAGCAGTACTTC. Its protein is CASSMGSGASYEQYF.